This TCR beta chain was obtained from a study of OX40 agonist ivuxolimab in advanced cancers. Study findings and constraints: Clonal expansion in partial responders at 0.1-3.0 mg/kg ranked among the lowest.

This CDR3 is 15 amino acids long. Germline V lookup: CDR1 MNHEY, CDR2 SVGAGI. V dropped 8 bases and J dropped 2 bases, with 19 bases sitting between them. With regard to this clone: Its antigen is undetermined.

The assay was immunoSEQ multiplex PCR, and TCRdb's table has in-frame clones only and misses some. The sample yields around 34,000 clones, approximately 90% seen once. The study sampled blood at baseline, cycle 4 day 1, and cycle 7 day 1. The sequenced sample was CD4+ or CD8+ T cells sorted from blood, obtained in a trial of the OX40 agonist ivuxolimab. The source is an adult with an advanced solid tumor such as melanoma, head and neck, liver or kidney cancer. The chain uses TRBV6-5 and TRBJ2-7; D gene unclear. The CDR3 loop is CASSILAAPAYEQYF. The CDR3 DNA reads TGTGCCAGCTCAATCTTGGCAGCCCCAGCCTACGAGCAGTACTTC.